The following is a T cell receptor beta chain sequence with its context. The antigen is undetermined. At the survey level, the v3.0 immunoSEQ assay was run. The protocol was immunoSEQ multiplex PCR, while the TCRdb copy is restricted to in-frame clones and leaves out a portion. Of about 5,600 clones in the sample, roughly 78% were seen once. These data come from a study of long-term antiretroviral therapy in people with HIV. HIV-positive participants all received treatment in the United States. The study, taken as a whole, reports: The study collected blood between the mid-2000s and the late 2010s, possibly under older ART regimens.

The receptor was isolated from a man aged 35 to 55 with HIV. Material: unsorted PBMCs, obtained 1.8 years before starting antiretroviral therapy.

The CDR3 DNA follows: TGTGCCAGCAACAGGGAAGTAGGCAATCAGCCCCAGCATTTT. It is translated as CASNREVGNQPQHF. The V call is TRBV2, the J call TRBJ1-5; D perhaps matches TRBD1 (6 bases). The CDR3 has 14 amino acids. The germline V and J ends were trimmed by 7 bases and 2 bases, with 12 bases remaining between them. Germline V gene data show CDR1 as SNHLY and CDR2 as FYNNEI.